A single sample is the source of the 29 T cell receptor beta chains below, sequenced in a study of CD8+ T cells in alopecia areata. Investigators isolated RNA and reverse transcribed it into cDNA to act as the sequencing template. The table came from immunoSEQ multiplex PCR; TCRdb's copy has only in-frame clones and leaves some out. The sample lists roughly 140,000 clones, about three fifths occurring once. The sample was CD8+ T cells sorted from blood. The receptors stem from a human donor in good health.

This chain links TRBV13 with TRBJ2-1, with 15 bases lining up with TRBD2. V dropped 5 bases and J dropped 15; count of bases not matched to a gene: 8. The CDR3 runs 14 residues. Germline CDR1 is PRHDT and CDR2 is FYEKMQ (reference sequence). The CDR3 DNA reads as TGTGCCAGCAGCCCAGGACTAGCGGGAGGGCCAGGGTTCTTC. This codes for CASSPGLAGGPGFF.

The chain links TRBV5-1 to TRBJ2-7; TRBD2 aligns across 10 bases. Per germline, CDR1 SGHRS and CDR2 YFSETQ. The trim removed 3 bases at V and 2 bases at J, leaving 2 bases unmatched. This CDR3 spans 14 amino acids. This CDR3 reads CASSWGTSAYEQYF. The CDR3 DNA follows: TGCGCCAGCAGCTGGGGGACTAGCGCCTACGAGCAGTACTTC.

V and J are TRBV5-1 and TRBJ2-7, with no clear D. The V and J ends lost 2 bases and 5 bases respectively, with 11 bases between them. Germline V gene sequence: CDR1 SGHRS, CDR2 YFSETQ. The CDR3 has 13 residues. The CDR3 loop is CASSLRWLDEQYF. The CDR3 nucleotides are TGCGCCAGCAGCTTAAGGTGGTTGGACGAGCAGTACTTC.

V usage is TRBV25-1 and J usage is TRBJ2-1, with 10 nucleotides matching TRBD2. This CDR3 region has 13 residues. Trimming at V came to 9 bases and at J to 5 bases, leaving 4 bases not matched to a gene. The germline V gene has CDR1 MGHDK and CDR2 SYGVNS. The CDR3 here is CASQLAGDNEQFF. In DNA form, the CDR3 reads TGTGCCAGTCAGCTAGCGGGGGACAATGAGCAGTTCTTC.

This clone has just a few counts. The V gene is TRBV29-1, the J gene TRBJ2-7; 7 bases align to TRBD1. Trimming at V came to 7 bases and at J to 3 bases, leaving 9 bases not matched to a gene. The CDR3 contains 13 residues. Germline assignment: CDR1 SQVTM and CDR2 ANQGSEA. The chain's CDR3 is CSAKGGNHYEQYF. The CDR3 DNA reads TGCAGCGCTAAAGGGGGCAACCACTACGAGCAGTACTTC.

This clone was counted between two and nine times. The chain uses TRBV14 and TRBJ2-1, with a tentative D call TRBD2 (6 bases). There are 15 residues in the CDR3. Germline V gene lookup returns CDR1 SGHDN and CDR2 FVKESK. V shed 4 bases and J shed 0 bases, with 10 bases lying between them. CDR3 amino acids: CASSPRGSSYNEQFF. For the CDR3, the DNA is TGTGCCAGCAGCCCTCGGGGGTCCTCCTACAATGAGCAGTTCTTC.

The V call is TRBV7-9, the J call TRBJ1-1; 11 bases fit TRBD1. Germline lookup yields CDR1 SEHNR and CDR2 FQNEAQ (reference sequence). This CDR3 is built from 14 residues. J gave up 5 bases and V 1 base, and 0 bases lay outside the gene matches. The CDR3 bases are TGTGCCAGCAGCTTAGGGGACAGGGGGACTGAAGCTTTCTTT. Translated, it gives CASSLGDRGTEAFF.

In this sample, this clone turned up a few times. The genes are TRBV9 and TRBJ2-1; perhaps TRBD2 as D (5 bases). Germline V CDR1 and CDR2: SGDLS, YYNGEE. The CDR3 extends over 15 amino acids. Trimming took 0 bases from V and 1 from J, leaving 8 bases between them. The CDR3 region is CASSVARGSYNEQFF. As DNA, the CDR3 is TGTGCCAGCAGCGTAGCTAGAGGGTCCTACAATGAGCAGTTCTTC. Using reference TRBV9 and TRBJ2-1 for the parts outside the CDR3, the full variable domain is DSGVTQTPKHLITATGQRVTLRCSPRSGDLSVYWYQQSLDQGLQFLIQYYNGEERAKGNILERFSAQQFPDLHSELNLSSLELGDSALYFCASSVARGSYNEQFFGPGTRLTVL.

CDR3 loop: CASSPYGPLRNEQFF. CDR3 in DNA: TGCGCCAGCAGCCCCTACGGGCCTTTAAGGAATGAGCAGTTCTTC. The J gene is TRBJ2-1, the V gene TRBV4-1; D is uncertain. The V gene lost 4 bases and the J gene lost 7 bases, with 17 bases spanning the gap. This CDR3 contains 15 residues. Looked up from germline, CDR1 is MGHRA and CDR2 is YSYEKL.

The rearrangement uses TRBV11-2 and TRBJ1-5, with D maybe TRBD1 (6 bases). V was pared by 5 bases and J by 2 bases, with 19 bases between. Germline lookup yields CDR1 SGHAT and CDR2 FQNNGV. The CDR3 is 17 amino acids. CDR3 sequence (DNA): TGTGCCAGCAGCCCCACGTACAGGGATGGGCGCAATCAGCCCCAGCATTTT. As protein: CASSPTYRDGRNQPQHF.

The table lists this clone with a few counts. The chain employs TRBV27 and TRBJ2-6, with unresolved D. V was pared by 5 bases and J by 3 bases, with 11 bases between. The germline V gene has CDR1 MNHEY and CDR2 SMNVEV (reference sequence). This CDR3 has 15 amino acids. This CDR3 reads CASSPLPFGANVLTF. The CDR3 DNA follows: TGTGCCAGCAGTCCTCTGCCATTTGGGGCCAACGTCCTGACTTTC.

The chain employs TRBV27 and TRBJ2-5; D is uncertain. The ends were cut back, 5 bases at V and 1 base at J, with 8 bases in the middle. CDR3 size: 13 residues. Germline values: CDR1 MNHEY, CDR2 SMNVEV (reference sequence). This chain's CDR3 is CASSPQIQETQYF. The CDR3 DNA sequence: TGTGCCAGCAGTCCCCAAATCCAAGAGACCCAGTACTTC.

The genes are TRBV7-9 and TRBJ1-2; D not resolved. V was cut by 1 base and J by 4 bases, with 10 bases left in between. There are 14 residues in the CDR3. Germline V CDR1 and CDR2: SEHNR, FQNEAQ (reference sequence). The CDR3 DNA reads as TGTGCCAGCAGCTTAGGGCAGACCTCCTATGGCTACACCTTC. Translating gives CASSLGQTSYGYTF.

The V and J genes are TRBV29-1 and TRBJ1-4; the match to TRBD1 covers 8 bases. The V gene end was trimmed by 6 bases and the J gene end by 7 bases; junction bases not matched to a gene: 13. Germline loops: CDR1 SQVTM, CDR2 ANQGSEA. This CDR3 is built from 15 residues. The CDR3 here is CSVLSYGQGGEKLFF. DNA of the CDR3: TGCAGCGTCCTTTCCTATGGACAGGGAGGTGAAAAACTGTTTTTT.

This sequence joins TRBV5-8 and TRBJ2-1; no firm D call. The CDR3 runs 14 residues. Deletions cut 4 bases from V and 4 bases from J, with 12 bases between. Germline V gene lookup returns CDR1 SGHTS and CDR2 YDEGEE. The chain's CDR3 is CASSPAWEYNEQFF. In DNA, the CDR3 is TGTGCCAGCAGCCCGGCCTGGGAATACAATGAGCAGTTCTTC.

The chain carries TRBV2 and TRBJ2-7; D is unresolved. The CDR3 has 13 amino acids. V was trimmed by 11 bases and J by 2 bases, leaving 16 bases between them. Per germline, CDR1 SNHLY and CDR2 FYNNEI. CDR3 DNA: TGTGCCGCACAAGGTACCGATACCTACGAGCAGTACTTC. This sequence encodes CAAQGTDTYEQYF.

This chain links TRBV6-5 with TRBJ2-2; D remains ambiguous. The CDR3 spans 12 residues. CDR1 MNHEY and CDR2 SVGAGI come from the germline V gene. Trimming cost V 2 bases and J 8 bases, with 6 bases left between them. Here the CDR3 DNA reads TGTGCCAGCAGTTACGGCTTAGGGGAGCTGTTTTTT. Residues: CASSYGLGELFF.

CDR3 amino acids: CASSLGLGFEQYF. CDR3 bases: TGTGCCAGCAGCCTGGGACTGGGCTTTGAGCAGTACTTC. The V gene is TRBV27, the J gene TRBJ2-7; a weak D match, TRBD2 (6 bases). This CDR3 has 13 amino acids. CDR1 and CDR2 (germline): MNHEY, SMNVEV (reference sequence). The germline V and J ends were trimmed by 6 bases and 7 bases, with 16 bases remaining between them.

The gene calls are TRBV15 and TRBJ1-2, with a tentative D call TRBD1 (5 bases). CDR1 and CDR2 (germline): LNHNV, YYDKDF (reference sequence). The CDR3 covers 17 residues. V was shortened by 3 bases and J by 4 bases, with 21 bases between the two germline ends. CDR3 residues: CATSRRWGQGLTYGYTF. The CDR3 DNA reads TGTGCCACCAGCAGGCGGTGGGGTCAGGGCCTAACCTATGGCTACACCTTC. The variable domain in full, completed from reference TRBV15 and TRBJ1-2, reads DAMVIQNPRYQVTQFGKPVTLSCSQTLNHNVMYWYQQKSSQAPKLLFHYYDKDFNNEADTPDNFQSRRPNTSFCFLDIRSPGLGDTAMYLCATSRRWGQGLTYGYTFGSGTRLTVV.

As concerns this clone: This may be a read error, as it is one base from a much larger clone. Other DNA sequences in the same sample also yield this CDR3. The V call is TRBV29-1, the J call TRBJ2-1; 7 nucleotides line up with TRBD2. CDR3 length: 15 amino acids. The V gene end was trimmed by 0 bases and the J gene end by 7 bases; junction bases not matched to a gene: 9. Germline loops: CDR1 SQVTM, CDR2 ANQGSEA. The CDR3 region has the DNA TGCAGCGTTGAAGAGAGGACTAGTGGGGCGAATGAGCAGTTCTTC. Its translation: CSVEERTSGANEQFF.

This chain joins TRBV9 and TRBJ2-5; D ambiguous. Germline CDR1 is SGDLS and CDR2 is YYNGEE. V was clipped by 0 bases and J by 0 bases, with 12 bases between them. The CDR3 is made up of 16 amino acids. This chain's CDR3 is CASSVGPLQNQETQYF. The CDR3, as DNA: TGTGCCAGCAGCGTAGGACCTCTACAGAACCAAGAGACCCAGTACTTC.

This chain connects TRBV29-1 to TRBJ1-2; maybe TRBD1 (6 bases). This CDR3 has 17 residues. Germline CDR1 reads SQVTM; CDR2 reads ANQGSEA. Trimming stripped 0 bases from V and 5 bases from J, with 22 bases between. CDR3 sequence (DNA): TGCAGCGTTGAAGATCGGGGGGCGTTTGCGATTGGGTATGGCTACACCTTC. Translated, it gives CSVEDRGAFAIGYGYTF.

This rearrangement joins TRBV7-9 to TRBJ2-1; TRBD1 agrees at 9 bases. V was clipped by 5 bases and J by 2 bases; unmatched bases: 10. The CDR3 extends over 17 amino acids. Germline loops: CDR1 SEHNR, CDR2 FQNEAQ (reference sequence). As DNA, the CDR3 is TGTGCCAGCAGCCGCCCTTTAGGGGACAGGGCCTACAATGAGCAGTTCTTC. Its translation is CASSRPLGDRAYNEQFF. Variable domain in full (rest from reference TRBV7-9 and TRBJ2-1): DTGVSQNPRHKITKRGQNVTFRCDPISEHNRLYWYRQTLGQGPEFLTYFQNEAQLEKSRLLSDRFSAERPKGSFSTLEIQRTEQGDSAMYLCASSRPLGDRAYNEQFFGPGTRLTVL.

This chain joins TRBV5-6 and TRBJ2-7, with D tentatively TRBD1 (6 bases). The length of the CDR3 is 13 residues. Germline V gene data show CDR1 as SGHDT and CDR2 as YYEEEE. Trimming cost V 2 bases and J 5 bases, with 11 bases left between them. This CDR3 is CASSLGGSDEQYF. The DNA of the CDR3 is TGTGCCAGCAGCTTAGGGGGTTCGGACGAGCAGTACTTC. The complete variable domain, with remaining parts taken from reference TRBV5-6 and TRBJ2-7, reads DAGVTQSPTHLIKTRGQQVTLRCSPKSGHDTVSWYQQALGQGPQFIFQYYEEEERQRGNFPDRFSGHQFPNYSSELNVNALLLGDSALYLCASSLGGSDEQYFGPGTRLTVT.

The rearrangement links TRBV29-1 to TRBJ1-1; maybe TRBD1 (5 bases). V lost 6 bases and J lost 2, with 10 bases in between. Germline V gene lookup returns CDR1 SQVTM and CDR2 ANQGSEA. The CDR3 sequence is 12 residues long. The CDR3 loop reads CSVPDRNTEAFF. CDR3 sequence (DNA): TGCAGCGTCCCCGACAGAAACACTGAAGCTTTCTTT.

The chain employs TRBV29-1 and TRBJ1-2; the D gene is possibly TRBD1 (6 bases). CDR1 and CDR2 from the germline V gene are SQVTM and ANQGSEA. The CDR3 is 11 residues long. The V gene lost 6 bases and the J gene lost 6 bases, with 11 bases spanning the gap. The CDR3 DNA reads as TGCAGCGTCAGGGGCCAGGATGGCTACACCTTC. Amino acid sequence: CSVRGQDGYTF.

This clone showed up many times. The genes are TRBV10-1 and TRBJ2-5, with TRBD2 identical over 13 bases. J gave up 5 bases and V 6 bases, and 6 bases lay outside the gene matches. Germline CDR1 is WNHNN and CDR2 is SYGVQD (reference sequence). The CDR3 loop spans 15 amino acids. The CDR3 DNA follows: TGCGCCAGCAGCCCCGGACTAGCGGGAGCGGAGACCCAGTACTTC. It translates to CASSPGLAGAETQYF.

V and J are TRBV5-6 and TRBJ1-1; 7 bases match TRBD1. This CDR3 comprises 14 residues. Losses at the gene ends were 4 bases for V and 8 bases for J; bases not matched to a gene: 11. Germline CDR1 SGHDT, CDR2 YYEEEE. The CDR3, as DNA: TGTGCCAGCAGCCCAATCGGGACAGCCGCCGAAGCTTTCTTT. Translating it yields CASSPIGTAAEAFF.

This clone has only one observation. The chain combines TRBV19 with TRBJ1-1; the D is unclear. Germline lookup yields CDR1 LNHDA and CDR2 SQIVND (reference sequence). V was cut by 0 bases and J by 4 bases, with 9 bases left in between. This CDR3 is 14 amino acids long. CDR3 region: CASSIDDGVTEAFF. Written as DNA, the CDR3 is TGTGCCAGTAGTATAGATGACGGGGTCACTGAAGCTTTCTTT. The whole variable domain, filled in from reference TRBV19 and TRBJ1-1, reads DGGITQSPKYLFRKEGQNVTLSCEQNLNHDAMYWYRQDPGQGLRLIYYSQIVNDFQKGDIAEGYSVSREKKESFPLTVTSAQKNPTAFYLCASSIDDGVTEAFFGQGTRLTVV.